Below are 24 T cell receptor beta chains sequenced from a single sample in a study of blood T cell repertoires in COVID-19. TCRdb keeps only in-frame clones here, not all; method: immunoSEQ multiplex PCR. The sample has about 120,000 clones, 85% to 90% seen once. Sequences were obtained from peripheral blood. These TCRs come from a man aged 55 to 70 with acute or convalescent COVID-19.

This clone has more than one count but fewer than ten. The rearrangement links TRBV27 to TRBJ1-1; 7 bases map to TRBD1. Trimming at V came to 6 bases and at J to 8 bases, leaving 12 bases not matched to a gene. This CDR3 region has 14 residues. Germline-derived CDR1 and CDR2 are MNHEY and SMNVEV (reference sequence). The CDR3 reads CASRPRNRGREAFF. CDR3 coding DNA: TGTGCCAGCAGACCGAGAAACAGGGGACGGGAAGCTTTCTTT.

The chain recombines TRBV27 with TRBJ2-7, with D perhaps TRBD2 (6 bases). Germline V gene sequence: CDR1 MNHEY, CDR2 SMNVEV (reference sequence). V gave up 6 bases and J gave up 2 bases, with 17 bases separating them. The CDR3 is made up of 15 amino acids. CDR3 nucleotide sequence: TGTGCCAGCAGCCCAGGGTTGGGGACTGCCTACGAGCAGTACTTC. Residues: CASSPGLGTAYEQYF.

The CDR3 bases are TGTGCCAGCAGCTCCTGGGGCGGGAGTAATTCACCCCTCCACTTT. Its translation: CASSSWGGSNSPLHF. V usage is TRBV28 and J usage is TRBJ1-6; weak D call: TRBD1 (5 bases). Trimming cost V 6 bases and J 6 bases, with 15 bases left between them. The CDR3 runs 15 residues. Germline values: CDR1 MDHEN, CDR2 SYDVKM.

This clone was observed a few times. For the CDR3, the DNA is TGTGCCTGGATGAAGGCAGGGGCCGGCACTGAAGCTTTCTTT. Translated: CAWMKAGAGTEAFF. This chain connects TRBV30 to TRBJ1-1; D is perhaps TRBD1 (6 bases). The V and J ends lost 4 bases and 4 bases respectively, with 16 bases between them. The CDR3 contains 14 residues. Per the germline V gene, CDR1 is GTSNPN and CDR2 is SVGIG (reference sequence). Full variable domain (missing parts from reference TRBV30 and TRBJ1-1): SQTIHQWPATLVQPVGSPLSLECTVEGTSNPNLYWYRQAAGRGLQLLFYSVGIGQISSEVPQNLSASRPQDRQFILSSKKLLLSDSGFYLCAWMKAGAGTEAFFGQGTRLTVV.

The chain is built from TRBV2 and TRBJ2-3, with a tentative D call TRBD1 (6 bases). Germline V CDR1 and CDR2: SNHLY, FYNNEI. The CDR3 is made up of 13 amino acids. Trimming left V 7 bases short and J 2 bases short, with 10 bases between. The DNA of the CDR3 is TGTGCCAGCATTACAGGGTTCACAGATACGCAGTATTTT. Amino acid sequence: CASITGFTDTQYF.

J is TRBJ1-1 and V is TRBV6-2 or TRBV6-3, with TRBD1 as a possible D gene (6 bases). This CDR3 has 15 amino acids. From germline, CDR1 is MNHEY and CDR2 SVGEGT. The V and J ends lost 3 bases and 6 bases respectively, with 17 bases between them. The CDR3 DNA is TGTGCCAGCAGTTATCCCGCACAGGGAGGGGCTGAAGCTTTCTTT. Protein: CASSYPAQGGAEAFF.

The chain employs TRBV5-1 and TRBJ1-1; D remains ambiguous. CDR1 and CDR2 from the germline V gene are SGHRS and YFSETQ. Trimming pared 0 bases from V and 6 bases from J, leaving 12 bases between. The length of the CDR3 is 14 residues. CDR3 DNA: TGCGCCAGCAGCTTGGGGAGGGCAGAACCTGAAGCTTTCTTT. Amino acids: CASSLGRAEPEAFF.

This chain uses TRBV5-1 with TRBJ2-1, with unresolved D. CDR3 length: 13 amino acids. V lost 0 bases and J 11 bases, leaving 12 bases between the germline ends. Germline values: CDR1 SGHRS, CDR2 YFSETQ. The CDR3 DNA reads as TGCGCCAGCAGCTTGGCCCAAGAGGCTAAGCAGTTCTTC. Translation: CASSLAQEAKQFF.

The J gene is TRBJ1-5, the V gene TRBV30, with 9 positions matching TRBD1. Germline-derived CDR1 and CDR2 are GTSNPN and SVGIG (reference sequence). Trimming cost V 2 bases and J 5 bases; bases outside gene matches: 1. The length of the CDR3 is 13 residues. The CDR3 DNA follows: TGTGCCTGGAGTAGGGACAGGGATCAGCCCCAGCATTTT. Translating gives CAWSRDRDQPQHF.

J is TRBJ1-2 and V is TRBV4-3, with no clear D. The CDR3 sequence is 15 residues long. Germline V gene lookup returns CDR1 LGHNA and CDR2 YSLEER. Trimming took off 2 bases at V and 2 bases at J, with 12 bases between the two ends. The CDR3 region has the DNA TGCGCCAGCAGCCAACGGTACGACGGGAACTATGGCTACACCTTC. It is translated as CASSQRYDGNYGYTF.

The genes are TRBV24-1 and TRBJ2-2, with 10 bases matching TRBD2. CDR1 and CDR2 from the germline V gene are KGHDR and SFDVKD. V lost 0 bases and J lost 7; bases outside the gene matches: 7. This CDR3 spans 17 amino acids. Here the CDR3 reads CATSDLRLAGVNGELFF. The CDR3 DNA reads as TGTGCCACCAGTGATTTGCGGCTAGCGGGAGTCAACGGGGAGCTGTTTTTT.

The CDR3 is CASSQDFRGRGEKLFF. CDR3 bases: TGTGCCAGCAGCCAGGACTTCAGGGGCAGGGGTGAAAAACTGTTTTTT. V gene TRBV4-2 combines with J gene TRBJ1-4; D may be TRBD1 (6 bases). CDR1 LGHNA and CDR2 YNFKEQ come from the germline V gene. The CDR3 has 16 amino acids. Trimming pared 3 bases from V and 7 bases from J, leaving 18 bases between.

This clone occurred once. V usage is TRBV27 and J usage is TRBJ2-5; 8 bases line up with TRBD2. Per germline, CDR1 MNHEY and CDR2 SMNVEV (reference sequence). The CDR3 is 18 residues long. The ends lost 6 bases at V and 0 bases at J; junction bases unmatched: 15. The CDR3 DNA follows: TGTGCCAGCAGCCGAATCCCCGGGGCTAGCGGGTACCAAGAGACCCAGTACTTC. Protein sequence: CASSRIPGASGYQETQYF.

The genes are TRBV5-4 and TRBJ2-2; D is perhaps TRBD2 (6 bases). The CDR3 runs to 16 residues. Trimming removed 0 bases at V and 7 bases at J, with 16 bases between. Germline loops: CDR1 SGHNT, CDR2 YYREEE (reference sequence). CDR3 residues: CASSLGSGVIGGELFF. DNA of the CDR3: TGTGCCAGCAGCTTGGGATCGGGAGTTATCGGCGGGGAGCTGTTTTTT.

This CDR3 reads CASSLGVGGGNEQFF. The DNA for the CDR3 is TGTGCCAGCAGCTTAGGTGTTGGGGGCGGCAATGAGCAGTTCTTC. The V call is TRBV7-6, the J call TRBJ2-1, with TRBD1 as a possible D gene (6 bases). CDR3 length: 15 amino acids. Germline CDR1 SGHVS, CDR2 FNYEAQ. V was shortened by 1 base and J by 6 bases, with 13 bases between the two germline ends.

The sample holds one count of this clone. The J gene is TRBJ2-5, the V gene TRBV2, with 10 positions matching TRBD2. V shed 10 bases, J shed 1 base, and the junction held 3 bases outside the gene matches. Germline V gene data show CDR1 as SNHLY and CDR2 as FYNNEI. There are 13 residues in the CDR3. CDR3 region: CATGTSAQETQYF. In DNA form, the CDR3 reads TGTGCCACGGGGACTAGCGCCCAAGAGACCCAGTACTTC. Full variable domain (missing parts from reference TRBV2 and TRBJ2-5): EPEVTQTPSHQVTQMGQEVILRCVPISNHLYFYWYRQILGQKVEFLVSFYNNEISEKSEIFDDQFSVERPDGSNFTLKIRSTKLEDSAMYFCATGTSAQETQYFGPGTRLLVL.

J is TRBJ1-6 and V is TRBV7-2, with D perhaps TRBD1 (5 bases). Trimming removed 1 base at V and 10 bases at J, with 17 bases between. The CDR3 runs to 16 residues. The germline gives CDR1 SGHTA, CDR2 FQGNSA. CDR3 DNA: TGTGCCAGCAGCTTAGGGGTAGATCGAAGGGGCTCACCCCTCCACTTT. It specifies CASSLGVDRRGSPLHF.

This chain connects TRBV7-9 to TRBJ1-6; TRBD1 agrees at 8 bases. This CDR3 is 13 amino acids long. V dropped 5 bases and J dropped 13; count of bases not matched to a gene: 7. Germline CDR1 is SEHNR and CDR2 is FQNEAQ (reference sequence). The CDR3 here is CASSPAGQVPLHF. The CDR3 DNA follows: TGTGCCAGCAGCCCGGCGGGACAGGTGCCCCTCCACTTT.

V and J are TRBV7-3 and TRBJ2-1, with D possibly matching TRBD2 (6 bases). V lost 2 bases, J lost 6 bases, and 14 bases lay in between. The CDR3 has 15 residues. Germline V gives CDR1 SGHTA, CDR2 FQGTGA. The CDR3 DNA sequence: TGTGCCAGCAGCTTACTGGGGGGTATCGCCAATGAGCAGTTCTTC. Its protein is CASSLLGGIANEQFF.

This clone was seen once. The rearrangement links TRBV13 to TRBJ1-2; TRBD1 matches at 7 bases. Germline-derived CDR1 and CDR2 are PRHDT and FYEKMQ (reference sequence). V was pared by 5 bases and J by 7 bases, with 7 bases of the junction left unmatched. The CDR3 is 13 residues long. The CDR3 coding sequence is TGTGCCAGCAGCCCCGGACAGGCGGGTGGCTACACCTTC. Translation gives CASSPGQAGGYTF.

The CDR3 is CASSADPLRGSSYNEQFF. DNA for the CDR3: TGTGCCAGCAGCGCGGATCCACTACGCGGGAGCTCCTACAATGAGCAGTTCTTC. The chain employs TRBV9 and TRBJ2-1; 7 bases are a match to TRBD2. The CDR3 is 18 amino acids. Trimming removed 3 bases from V and 0 bases from J; junction bases left unmatched: 12. Germline V CDR1 and CDR2: SGDLS, YYNGEE.

The CDR3 loop is CASSLDQGAGNEQFF. The CDR3 coding sequence is TGTGCCAGCAGCTTGGATCAGGGGGCTGGAAATGAGCAGTTCTTC. The J gene is TRBJ2-1, the V gene TRBV5-4; 8 bases fit TRBD1. CDR1 and CDR2 (germline): SGHNT, YYREEE (reference sequence). The CDR3 is made up of 15 amino acids. The J segment lost 7 bases and the V segment lost 0 bases, leaving 6 bases of the junction unmatched.

The gene calls are TRBV5-4 and TRBJ2-5; the D gene is possibly TRBD1 (5 bases). V lost 1 base to trimming and J lost 1 base, with 11 bases between them. Per the germline V gene, CDR1 is SGHNT and CDR2 is YYREEE (reference sequence). The CDR3 spans 15 residues. The CDR3 DNA reads TGTGCCAGCAGCTTGCATGATAGGGGCCAAGAGACCCAGTACTTC. Protein product: CASSLHDRGQETQYF.

The chain couples TRBV5-4 to TRBJ2-2; 9 nucleotides line up with TRBD1. This CDR3 has 14 amino acids. The ends lost 2 bases at V and 6 bases at J; junction bases unmatched: 2. Germline V gene data show CDR1 as SGHNT and CDR2 as YYREEE (reference sequence). In DNA form, the CDR3 reads TGTGCCAGCAGCTTAAACAGGGGGCCCGGGGAGCTGTTTTTT. Residues: CASSLNRGPGELFF.